Shown below are 21 T cell receptor beta chains from a single sample sequenced in a study of blood T cell repertoires in COVID-19. Only in-frame clones appear in the TCRdb table, and some are missing; sequencing was by immunoSEQ multiplex PCR. Of approximately 30,000 clones in the sample, about 91% were seen once. The sample comprised peripheral blood. The source is a human donor with active COVID-19. The donor label of this sample is uncertain.

The sample holds one count of this clone. This rearrangement joins TRBV3-1 (or the pseudogene TRBV3-2) to TRBJ2-7; 11 bases match TRBD2. The V gene end was trimmed by 0 bases and the J gene end by 3 bases; junction bases not matched to a gene: 10. The CDR3 totals 18 residues. Germline V CDR1 and CDR2: LGHDT, YNNKEL (reference sequence). CDR3 sequence reads: CASSQDRPGTSGNYEQYF. The CDR3 region has the DNA TGTGCCAGCAGCCAAGATAGGCCCGGGACTAGCGGTAACTACGAGCAGTACTTC.

V usage is TRBV11-3 and J usage is TRBJ2-7; D gene ambiguous. Germline CDR1 SGHNT, CDR2 YENEEA. Trimming removed 1 base at V and 0 bases at J, with 4 bases between. The CDR3 is 13 residues long. The CDR3 sequence: CASSLGVSYEQYF. In DNA form, the CDR3 reads TGTGCCAGCAGCTTAGGCGTCTCCTACGAGCAGTACTTC. The full variable domain, completed using reference TRBV11-3 and TRBJ2-7, is EAGVVQSPRYKIIEKKQPVAFWCNPISGHNTLYWYLQNLGQGPELLIRYENEEAVDDSQLPKDRFSAERLKGVDSTLKIQPAELGDSAVYLCASSLGVSYEQYFGPGTRLTVT.

The rearrangement uses TRBV7-8 and TRBJ1-6, with D possibly TRBD1 on 6 matching bases. Trimming pared 7 bases from V and 7 bases from J, leaving 14 bases between. Germline CDR1 is SGHVS and CDR2 is FQNEAQ. The CDR3 totals 14 residues. The CDR3 nucleotides are TGTGCCAGCACCCATGGACAGCAGAATTCACCCCTCCACTTT. This translates into CASTHGQQNSPLHF. The variable domain in full, with the rest retrieved from reference TRBV7-8 and TRBJ1-6, is GAGVSQSPRYKVAKRGQDVALRCDPISGHVSLFWYQQALGQGPEFLTYFQNEAQLDKSGLPSDRFFAERPEGSVSTLKIQRTQQEDSAVYLCASTHGQQNSPLHFGNGTRLTVT.

This clone has only one observation. The chain recombines TRBV5-1 with TRBJ1-3; TRBD1 is a possible D gene (5 bases). CDR3 size: 14 residues. V gave up 0 bases and J gave up 4 bases, with 8 bases separating them. Germline loops: CDR1 SGHRS, CDR2 YFSETQ. CDR3 sequence: CASSLGGLGNTIYF. CDR3 DNA sequence: TGCGCCAGCAGCTTGGGGGGACTCGGAAACACCATATATTTT.

As DNA, the CDR3 is TGTGCCAGCAGTTTGGGAGGGAATGAGCAGTTCTTC. Translated: CASSLGGNEQFF. The V call is TRBV28, the J call TRBJ2-1; TRBD2 aligns across 7 bases. V was pared by 3 bases and J by 7 bases, with 0 bases of the junction left unmatched. This CDR3 comprises 12 residues. Germline CDR1 reads MDHEN; CDR2 reads SYDVKM.

CDR3 in amino acids: CASSILAGGPSDTQYF. The DNA of the CDR3 is TGTGCCAGCAGTATACTAGCGGGAGGCCCATCAGATACGCAGTATTTT. The chain couples TRBV27 to TRBJ2-3; TRBD2 matches 12 bases. Per germline, CDR1 MNHEY and CDR2 SMNVEV (reference sequence). Germline trimming cut 5 bases from V and 4 bases from J; bases unmatched to any gene: 7. This CDR3 is built from 16 residues.

The rearrangement joins TRBV28 to TRBJ2-4, with 9 nucleotides matching TRBD1. The V gene's germline CDR1 is MDHEN and CDR2 SYDVKM. The CDR3 is 16 amino acids. With V trimmed by 6 bases and J by 7 bases, 13 bases remained unmatched. Written as DNA, the CDR3 is TGTGCCAGCAGCCTATGGGGACAGGGAGTTGGGAACATTCAGTACTTC. Protein product: CASSLWGQGVGNIQYF.

The CDR3 spells CATSVSSTDTQYF. For the CDR3, the DNA is TGTGCCACCAGTGTTTCTAGCACAGATACGCAGTATTTT. V is TRBV15 and J is TRBJ2-3; D not resolved. The CDR3 totals 13 residues. The germline gives CDR1 LNHNV, CDR2 YYDKDF (reference sequence). V was cut by 6 bases and J by 0 bases, with 7 bases left in between.

This clone was seen only once. The chain uses TRBV19 and TRBJ1-1, with 12 nucleotides matching TRBD1. The germline V gene has CDR1 LNHDA and CDR2 SQIVND (reference sequence). Unmatched junction bases numbered 13, after V lost 7 bases and J lost 4 bases. The CDR3 is 17 residues long. Written as DNA, the CDR3 is TGTGCCAGTATGACCCCCGGGACAGGGGGCGCTCGCACTGAAGCTTTCTTT. Protein: CASMTPGTGGARTEAFF.

As concerns this clone: The germline gene is not matched at one end of the junction; a read error may be the cause. The V call is TRBV11-3, the J call TRBJ2-7, with a tentative D call TRBD1 (5 bases). The CDR3 runs to 13 residues. The germline V gene has CDR1 SGHNT and CDR2 YENEEA. Here the CDR3 reads CASSLVTGYEQYF. CDR3 coding DNA: TGTGCCAGCAGTTTAGTAACAGGATACGAGCAGTACTTC.

The chain links TRBV2 to TRBJ2-5; D is unresolved. Germline V gene sequence: CDR1 SNHLY, CDR2 FYNNEI. The ends were cut back, 2 bases at V and 3 bases at J, with 13 bases in the middle. The CDR3 is made up of 15 amino acids. The CDR3, as DNA: TGTGCCAGCAGTGAAAGCCGGCCAGACAAAGAGACCCAGTACTTC. Amino acids: CASSESRPDKETQYF.

V and J are TRBV29-1 and TRBJ2-6; D remains unclear. The CDR3 has 12 residues. V lost 5 bases to trimming and J lost 4 bases, with 6 bases between them. CDR1 is SQVTM and CDR2 is ANQGSEA in the germline V gene. CDR3 loop: CSVQSGANVLTF. The CDR3 DNA follows: TGCAGCGTTCAATCCGGGGCCAACGTCCTGACTTTC. The full variable domain, completed using reference TRBV29-1 and TRBJ2-6, is SAVISQKPSRDICQRGTSLTIQCQVDSQVTMMFWYRQQPGQSLTLIATANQGSEATYESGFVIDKFPISRPNLTFSTLTVSNMSPEDSSIYLCSVQSGANVLTFGAGSRLTVL.

CDR3 region: CASSTTSGSYEQYF. The CDR3 DNA is TGTGCCAGCAGTACTACTAGCGGGAGTTACGAGCAGTACTTC. The chain recombines TRBV6-5 with TRBJ2-7; 11 nucleotides agree with TRBD2. Losses at the gene ends were 5 bases for V and 4 bases for J; bases not matched to a gene: 4. This CDR3 has 14 residues. CDR1 and CDR2 (germline): MNHEY, SVGAGI.

V and J are TRBV9 and TRBJ1-5; TRBD1 might be the D (5 bases). The germline V gene encodes CDR1 SGDLS and CDR2 YYNGEE. The CDR3 runs to 16 residues. With 4 bases removed from V and 0 bases from J, the gap between germline ends came to 14 bases. CDR3: CASSSRGDYSNQPQHF. The CDR3 coding sequence is TGTGCCAGCAGCTCCCGAGGGGACTATAGCAATCAGCCCCAGCATTTT.

The chain combines TRBV6-1 with TRBJ2-1, with D possibly TRBD2 on 6 matching bases. Germline V gene lookup returns CDR1 MNHNS and CDR2 SASEGT. The CDR3 has 19 amino acids. Deletions cut 0 bases from V and 2 bases from J, with 20 bases between. CDR3 bases: TGTGCCAGCAGTGAAGCGCTCTTGGACTACCCTCTGCCCTACAATGAGCAGTTCTTC. It yields the protein CASSEALLDYPLPYNEQFF.

The chain links TRBV30 to TRBJ1-4, with 11 nucleotides matching TRBD1. Germline values: CDR1 GTSNPN, CDR2 SVGIG (reference sequence). V dropped 4 bases and J dropped 7; count of bases not matched to a gene: 8. This CDR3 comprises 15 residues. Here the CDR3 reads CAWNVRTGGVEKLFF. CDR3 DNA: TGTGCCTGGAACGTCCGGACAGGGGGCGTTGAAAAACTGTTTTTT.

The chain employs TRBV6-5 and TRBJ1-2; D not resolved. V shed 6 bases and J shed 4 bases, with 12 bases lying between them. Per the germline V gene, CDR1 is MNHEY and CDR2 is SVGAGI. This CDR3 region has 13 residues. CDR3 loop: CASSEKDGYGYTF. CDR3 nucleotides: TGTGCCAGCAGCGAGAAAGATGGCTATGGCTACACCTTC.

The V call is TRBV5-4, the J call TRBJ1-1; TRBD1 matches 8 bases. Trimming cost V 4 bases and J 7 bases; bases outside gene matches: 9. CDR1 and CDR2 from the germline V gene are SGHNT and YYREEE (reference sequence). This CDR3 has 14 residues. Here the CDR3 DNA reads TGTGCCAGCAGCGTAGGGACAGGTCGATTTGAAGCTTTCTTT. Residues: CASSVGTGRFEAFF.

In nucleotides, the CDR3 is TGTGCCAGCAGCTTAGGGCAGGGGCCCACCTACGAGCAGTACTTC. It codes for CASSLGQGPTYEQYF. The chain uses TRBV11-1 and TRBJ2-7, with a tentative D call TRBD1 (6 bases). Looked up from germline, CDR1 is SGHAT and CDR2 is FQDESV (reference sequence). Trimming removed 1 base at V and 2 bases at J, with 12 bases between. The length of the CDR3 is 15 residues. Drawing the rest from reference TRBV11-1 and TRBJ2-7, the complete variable domain is EAEVAQSPRYKITEKSQAVAFWCDPISGHATLYWYRQILGQGPELLVQFQDESVVDDSQLPKDRFSAERLKGVDSTLKIQPAELGDSAMYLCASSLGQGPTYEQYFGPGTRLTVT.

The J gene is TRBJ1-6, the V gene TRBV6-5, with a possible D match to TRBD1 (6 bases). The germline gives CDR1 MNHEY, CDR2 SVGAGI. The CDR3 runs 15 residues. V lost 6 bases and J 6 bases, leaving 15 bases between the germline ends. CDR3 in amino acids: CASSRLVGGNSPLHF. Here the CDR3 DNA reads TGTGCCAGCAGCCGTTTGGTAGGGGGTAATTCACCCCTCCACTTT.

The J gene is TRBJ2-1, the V gene TRBV7-9, with TRBD2 identical over 10 bases. The CDR3 runs 16 residues. Looked up from germline, CDR1 is SEHNR and CDR2 is FQNEAQ (reference sequence). Unmatched junction bases numbered 6, after V lost 2 bases and J lost 5 bases. The CDR3 here is CASSLYAGLANNEQFF. The CDR3 DNA reads as TGTGCCAGCAGCTTATACGCGGGACTAGCGAACAATGAGCAGTTCTTC.